One sample yielded the 17 T cell receptor beta chains listed below, sequenced in a study of lymphopenia after photon versus proton radiotherapy. Only in-frame clones appear in the TCRdb table, and some are missing; sequencing was by immunoSEQ multiplex PCR. This table holds approximately 23,000 clones, approximately 90% found once. Sequences were derived from peripheral blood, sampled from a patient treated with proton-based radiotherapy. These receptors all stem from a man older than 75 with esophageal cancer.

This clone was counted a single time. The CDR3 nucleotides read TGTGCCAGCAGCTCGCTGGGAGGGACCCAGTACTTC. Protein product: CASSSLGGTQYF. V is TRBV7-2 and J is TRBJ2-5, with a weak D call TRBD2 (6 bases). Germline assignment: CDR1 SGHTA and CDR2 FQGNSA. V lost 4 bases and J 7 bases, leaving 10 bases between the germline ends. The CDR3 has 12 residues.

The rearrangement uses TRBV5-5 and TRBJ2-5; 9 positions agree with TRBD1. This CDR3 spans 12 amino acids. Germline V CDR1 and CDR2: SGHKS, YYEKEE (reference sequence). The junction had 2 bases not matched to a gene; V was cut back by 1 base and J by 10 bases. CDR3 protein: CASSLMDRGQYF. In DNA form, the CDR3 reads TGTGCCAGCAGCTTGATGGACAGGGGCCAGTACTTC.

The CDR3 sequence: CASSRDRGPDTQYF. As DNA, the CDR3 is TGTGCCAGTAGCCGGGACAGGGGTCCAGATACGCAGTATTTT. V is TRBV19 and J is TRBJ2-3; 10 nucleotides match TRBD1. Looked up from germline, CDR1 is LNHDA and CDR2 is SQIVND (reference sequence). The CDR3 sequence is 14 residues long. V lost 6 bases to trimming and J lost 4 bases; unmatched junction nucleotides: 4.

The count of this clone is one. This rearrangement joins TRBV29-1 to TRBJ2-1, with 8 bases fitting TRBD1. V trimming: 4 bases; J trimming: 13 bases; junction bases outside the gene matches: 15. This CDR3 contains 14 residues. CDR1 and CDR2 from the germline V gene are SQVTM and ANQGSEA. CDR3 region: CSVGRIQGAAPQFF. The CDR3, as DNA: TGCAGCGTTGGGCGCATCCAGGGGGCGGCCCCCCAGTTCTTC.

The J gene is TRBJ1-1, the V gene TRBV5-4; D uncertain. The CDR3 is 13 amino acids. Between the trimmed V and J ends, which lost 1 base and 10 bases, there was a span of 14 bases. Germline CDR1 reads SGHNT; CDR2 reads YYREEE (reference sequence). DNA of the CDR3: TGTGCCAGCAGCTTGTCCGGCCCCGAAGTAGCTTTCTTT. Translating it yields CASSLSGPEVAFF. The full variable domain, its missing parts supplied by reference TRBV5-4 and TRBJ1-1, is ETGVTQSPTHLIKTRGQQVTLRCSSQSGHNTVSWYQQALGQGPQFIFQYYREEENGRGNFPPRFSGLQFPNYSSELNVNALELDDSALYLCASSLSGPEVAFFGQGTRLTVV.

The V and J genes are TRBV5-1 and TRBJ2-7; D is possibly TRBD1 (6 bases). This CDR3 has 14 amino acids. Germline-derived CDR1 and CDR2 are SGHRS and YFSETQ. The V and J ends lost 0 bases and 5 bases respectively, with 12 bases between them. The chain's CDR3 is CASSLAIAGDEQYF. For the CDR3, the DNA is TGCGCCAGCAGCTTGGCCATTGCAGGGGACGAGCAGTACTTC.

The V and J genes are TRBV6-1 and TRBJ1-5, with a tentative D call TRBD1 (5 bases). The CDR3 runs to 17 residues. Germline lookup yields CDR1 MNHNS and CDR2 SASEGT. V gave up 4 bases and J gave up 0 bases, with 16 bases separating them. CDR3 region: CASSGGFGEISNQPQHF. The CDR3 DNA is TGTGCCAGCAGTGGGGGCTTTGGGGAGATTAGCAATCAGCCCCAGCATTTT.

In this sample, this clone turned up once. The genes are TRBV7-9 and TRBJ2-3; D gene ambiguous. Trimming left V 5 bases short and J 6 bases short, with 21 bases between. Germline V gene sequence: CDR1 SEHNR, CDR2 FQNEAQ (reference sequence). This CDR3 region has 16 residues. As DNA, the CDR3 is TGTGCCAGCAGCGACCTTGGGCGTCCTTCAACCGATACGCAGTATTTT. This translates into CASSDLGRPSTDTQYF.

This chain links TRBV5-8 with TRBJ1-1, with D perhaps TRBD1 (5 bases). The V end lost 9 bases, the J end lost 4 bases, and 13 bases lay between the germline ends. This CDR3 comprises 12 residues. Germline loops: CDR1 SGHTS, CDR2 YDEGEE. CDR3 protein: CATGGFATEAFF. DNA of the CDR3: TGTGCCACGGGGGGGTTCGCCACTGAAGCTTTCTTT. Filled out from reference TRBV5-8 and TRBJ1-1, the complete variable domain reads EAGVTQSPTHLIKTRGQQATLRCSPISGHTSVYWYQQALGLGLQFLLWYDEGEERNRGNFPPRFSGRQFPNYSSELNVNALELEDSALYLCATGGFATEAFFGQGTRLTVV.

This clone is a singleton in its sample. The rearrangement links TRBV7-8 to TRBJ2-7; weak D call: TRBD1 (6 bases). The CDR3 sequence is 14 residues long. The germline V and J ends were trimmed by 3 bases and 2 bases, with 11 bases remaining between them. Per the germline V gene, CDR1 is SGHVS and CDR2 is FQNEAQ. The CDR3 sequence is CASSLRDTAYEQYF. The DNA for the CDR3 is TGTGCCAGCAGCTTGAGGGACACCGCCTACGAGCAGTACTTC.

J is TRBJ2-1 and V is TRBV7-6; D remains ambiguous. CDR3 length: 13 residues. Trimming pared 3 bases from V and 7 bases from J, leaving 10 bases between. The germline V gene has CDR1 SGHVS and CDR2 FNYEAQ. CDR3 in DNA: TGTGCCAGCAGCTTCACTACAATTAATGAGCAGTTCTTC. Residues: CASSFTTINEQFF. The full variable domain, in which reference TRBV7-6 and TRBJ2-1 provide the parts outside the CDR3, is GAGVSQSPRYKVTKRGQDVALRCDPISGHVSLYWYRQALGQGPEFLTYFNYEAQQDKSGLPNDRFSAERPEGSISTLTIQRTEQRDSAMYRCASSFTTINEQFFGPGTRLTVL.

Note on this clone: The same CDR3 also results from other DNA sequences found in this sample. This sequence joins TRBV25-1 and TRBJ1-5, with a weak D call TRBD1 (5 bases). The CDR3 loop spans 14 amino acids. Germline-derived CDR1 and CDR2 are MGHDK and SYGVNS. Between the trimmed V and J ends, which lost 5 bases and 1 base, there was a span of 9 bases. CDR3 sequence reads: CASSPGGSNQPQHF. As DNA, the CDR3 is TGTGCCAGCAGTCCCGGGGGGAGCAATCAGCCCCAGCATTTT.

The chain combines TRBV19 with TRBJ1-4; 11 bases are shared with TRBD1. This CDR3 contains 17 residues. Germline V CDR1 and CDR2: LNHDA, SQIVND (reference sequence). The V segment lost 3 bases and the J segment 6 bases; nucleotides outside the gene matches: 9. As DNA, the CDR3 is TGTGCCAGTAGTATCGCCGGGACAGGGGGTTTATATGAAAAACTGTTTTTT. Its translation is CASSIAGTGGLYEKLFF. The full variable domain, completed using reference TRBV19 and TRBJ1-4, is DGGITQSPKYLFRKEGQNVTLSCEQNLNHDAMYWYRQDPGQGLRLIYYSQIVNDFQKGDIAEGYSVSREKKESFPLTVTSAQKNPTAFYLCASSIAGTGGLYEKLFFGSGTQLSVL.

The J gene is TRBJ2-7, the V gene TRBV27, with 8 nucleotides matching TRBD2. The CDR3 has 13 residues. V trimming: 5 bases; J trimming: 7 bases; junction bases outside the gene matches: 7. Per the germline V gene, CDR1 is MNHEY and CDR2 is SMNVEV (reference sequence). The CDR3 DNA reads TGTGCCAGCAGTGCCCGACTAGCGAATGAGCAGTACTTC. Residues: CASSARLANEQYF.

This chain links TRBV5-4 with TRBJ2-7; TRBD2 is a possible D gene (5 bases). Per germline, CDR1 SGHNT and CDR2 YYREEE (reference sequence). This CDR3 contains 14 residues. Trimming removed 4 bases at V and 5 bases at J, with 16 bases between. The CDR3 nucleotides read TGTGCCAGCAGCCTTGATCTAGGAGCGGACGAGCAGTACTTC. Protein sequence: CASSLDLGADEQYF. The full variable domain, completed using reference TRBV5-4 and TRBJ2-7, is ETGVTQSPTHLIKTRGQQVTLRCSSQSGHNTVSWYQQALGQGPQFIFQYYREEENGRGNFPPRFSGLQFPNYSSELNVNALELDDSALYLCASSLDLGADEQYFGPGTRLTVT.

The gene calls are TRBV5-1 and TRBJ2-2; possibly TRBD2 for D (5 bases). This CDR3 comprises 14 residues. The V gene lost 2 bases and the J gene lost 5 bases, with 10 bases spanning the gap. Germline V gene lookup returns CDR1 SGHRS and CDR2 YFSETQ. The CDR3 protein is CASSFSGSTGELFF. CDR3 bases: TGCGCCAGCAGCTTCTCGGGGTCTACCGGGGAGCTGTTTTTT.

The chain joins TRBV11-2 to TRBJ2-1, with TRBD2 matching 12 bases. Germline CDR1 is SGHAT and CDR2 is FQNNGV. V was pared by 5 bases and J by 14 bases, with 10 bases of the junction left unmatched. The CDR3 has 14 residues. For the CDR3, the DNA is TGTGCCAGCAGCGCCAGACTAGCGGGGGCAGAAGAGTTCTTC. Its protein product is CASSARLAGAEEFF.